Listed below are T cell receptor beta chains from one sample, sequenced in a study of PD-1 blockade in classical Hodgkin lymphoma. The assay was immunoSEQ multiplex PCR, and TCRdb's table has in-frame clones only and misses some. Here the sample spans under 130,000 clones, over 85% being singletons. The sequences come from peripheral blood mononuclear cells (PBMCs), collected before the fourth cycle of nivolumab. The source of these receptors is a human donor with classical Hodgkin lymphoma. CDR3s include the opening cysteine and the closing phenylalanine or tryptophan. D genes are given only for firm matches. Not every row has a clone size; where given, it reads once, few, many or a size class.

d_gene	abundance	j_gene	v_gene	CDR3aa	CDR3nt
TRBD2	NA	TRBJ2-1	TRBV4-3	CASSQDLAGGYNEQFF	TGCGCCAGCAGCCAAGATCTAGCGGGAGGATACAATGAGCAGTTCTTC
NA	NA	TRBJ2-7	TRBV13	CASSFRGRFYEQYF	TGTGCCAGCAGCTTTCGGGGACGCTTCTACGAGCAGTACTTC
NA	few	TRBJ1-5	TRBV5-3	CARSRSKDQPQHF	TGTGCCAGAAGCCGAAGCAAGGATCAGCCCCAGCATTTT
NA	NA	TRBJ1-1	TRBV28	CASSFHLDRENTEAFF	TGTGCCAGCAGTTTCCATTTGGACAGAGAGAACACTGAAGCTTTCTTT
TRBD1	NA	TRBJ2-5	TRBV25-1	CAIPTGGVRETQYF	TGTGCCATCCCGACAGGGGGCGTAAGGGAGACCCAGTACTTC
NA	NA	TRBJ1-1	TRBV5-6	CASSQTGKAFF	TGTGCCAGCAGCCAAACAGGGAAAGCTTTCTTT
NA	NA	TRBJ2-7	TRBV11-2	CASSLGTVNYEQYF	TGTGCCAGCAGCTTAGGGACTGTGAACTACGAGCAGTACTTC
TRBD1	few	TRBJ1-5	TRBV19	CASSPRQGPSNQPQHF	TGTGCCAGTAGTCCCCGACAGGGGCCGAGCAATCAGCCCCAGCATTTT
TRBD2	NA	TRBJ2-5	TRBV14	CASSQEGTSSLETQYF	TGTGCCAGCAGCCAAGAGGGGACTAGCAGCTTAGAGACCCAGTACTTC
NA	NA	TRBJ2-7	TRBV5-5	CASSFSIDSYEQYF	TGTGCCAGCAGCTTTAGTATTGACTCCTACGAGCAGTACTTC
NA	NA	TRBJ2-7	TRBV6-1	CASRGDTTYEQYF	TGTGCCAGCAGGGGGGACACTACCTACGAGCAGTACTTC
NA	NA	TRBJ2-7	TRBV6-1	CASSEAMSGQRYEQYF	TGTGCCAGCAGTGAAGCGATGTCAGGGCAGCGCTACGAGCAGTACTTC
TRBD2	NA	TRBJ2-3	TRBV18	CASSPPGSGRPSTDTQYF	TGTGCCAGCTCACCCCCTGGTAGCGGGAGACCTAGCACAGATACGCAGTATTTT
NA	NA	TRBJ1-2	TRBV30	CAWSETDHYGYTF	TGTGCCTGGAGTGAGACAGACCACTATGGCTACACCTTC
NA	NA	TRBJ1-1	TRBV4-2	CASSQDDRLDTEAFF	TGTGCCAGCAGCCAAGATGACAGGTTGGACACTGAAGCTTTCTTT
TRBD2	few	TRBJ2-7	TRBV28	CASSPQLAGNSEQYF	TGTGCCAGCAGTCCCCAACTAGCGGGAAATTCCGAGCAGTACTTC
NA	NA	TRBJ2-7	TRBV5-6	CASSRRADISYEQYF	TGTGCCAGCAGTCGTCGTGCGGATATCTCCTACGAGCAGTACTTC
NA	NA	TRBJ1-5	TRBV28	CASSLGGGSNQPQHF	TGTGCCAGCAGTTTAGGGGGGGGGAGCAATCAGCCCCAGCATTTT
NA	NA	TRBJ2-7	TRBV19	CASSIPGRGYEQYF	TGTGCCAGTAGTATACCCGGGAGAGGGTACGAGCAGTACTTC
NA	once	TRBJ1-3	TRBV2	CASTSGVDGNTIYF	TGTGCCAGCACCTCGGGGGTCGATGGAAACACCATATATTTT
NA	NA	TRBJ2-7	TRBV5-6	CASSSEVGFDEQYF	TGTGCCAGCAGCTCCGAGGTAGGGTTCGACGAGCAGTACTTC
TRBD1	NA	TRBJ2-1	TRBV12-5	CASGFGTVSYNEQFF	TGTGCTAGTGGTTTTGGGACAGTCTCCTACAATGAGCAGTTCTTC
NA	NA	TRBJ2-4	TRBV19	CASSIDYSQGNIQYF	TGTGCCAGTAGTATAGATTACTCCCAGGGAAACATTCAGTACTTC
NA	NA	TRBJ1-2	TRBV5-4	CASSPGGGDYGYTF	TGTGCCAGCAGCCCGGGCGGTGGTGACTATGGCTACACCTTC
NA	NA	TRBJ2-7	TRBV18	CASSPPGGATGEQYF	TGTGCCAGCTCACCACCAGGCGGGGCTACGGGCGAGCAGTACTTC